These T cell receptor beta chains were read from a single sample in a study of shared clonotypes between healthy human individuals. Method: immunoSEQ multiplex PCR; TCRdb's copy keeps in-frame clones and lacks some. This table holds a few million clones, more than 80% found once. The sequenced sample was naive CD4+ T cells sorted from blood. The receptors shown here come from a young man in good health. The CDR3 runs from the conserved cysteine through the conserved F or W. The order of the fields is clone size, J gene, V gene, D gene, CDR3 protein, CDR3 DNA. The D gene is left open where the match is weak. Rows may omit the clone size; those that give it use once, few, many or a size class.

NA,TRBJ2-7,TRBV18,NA,CASSPRRQGSSYEQYF,TGTGCCAGCTCACCGCGTCGTCAGGGGAGCTCCTACGAGCAGTACTTC
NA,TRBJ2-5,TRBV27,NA,CASSTTLRGSQYF,TGTGCCAGCAGTACCACCCTCAGGGGATCCCAGTACTTC
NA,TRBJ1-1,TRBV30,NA,CAWKSLTGWTEAFF,TGTGCCTGGAAGAGTCTTACAGGGTGGACTGAAGCTTTCTTT
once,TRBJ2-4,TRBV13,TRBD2,CAIFTVAGLTKNIQYF,TGTGCCATCTTTACAGTAGCGGGATTAACCAAAAACATTCAGTACTTC
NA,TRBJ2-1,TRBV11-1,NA,CASSFLYNSYNEQFF,TGTGCCAGCAGCTTCCTATATAACTCCTACAATGAGCAGTTCTTC
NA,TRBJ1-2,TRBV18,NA,CASSPTQRARGYTF,TGTGCCAGCTCACCAACTCAACGGGCTAGGGGCTACACCTTC
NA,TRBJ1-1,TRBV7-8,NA,CASSLDLNTEAFF,TGTGCCAGCAGCTTAGATTTGAACACTGAAGCTTTCTTT
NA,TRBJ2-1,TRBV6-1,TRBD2,CASSPGLAGATEQFF,TGTGCCAGCAGTCCGGGACTAGCGGGAGCAACTGAGCAGTTCTTC
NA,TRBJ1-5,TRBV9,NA,CASSVGGAGNQPQHF,TGTGCCAGCAGCGTAGGTGGGGCAGGCAATCAGCCCCAGCATTTT
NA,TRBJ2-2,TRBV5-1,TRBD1,CASSRDRGRGPSTGELFF,TGCGCCAGCAGCCGTGACAGGGGTAGGGGTCCTTCCACCGGGGAGCTGTTTTTT
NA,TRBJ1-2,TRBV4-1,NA,CASSLQGGYGYTF,TGCGCCAGCAGCCTTCAGGGTGGCTATGGCTACACCTTC
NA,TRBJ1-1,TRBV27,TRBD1,CASSSDRDRGNTEAFF,TGTGCCAGCAGTTCGGACCGGGACAGGGGAAACACTGAAGCTTTCTTT
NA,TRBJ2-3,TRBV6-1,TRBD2,CASSDEGGKHTQYF,TGTGCCAGCAGTGATGAGGGAGGGAAGCATACGCAGTATTTT
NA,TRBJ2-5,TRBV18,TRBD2,CASSPPRGLAGVEETQYF,TGTGCCAGCTCACCACCGCGGGGACTAGCGGGAGTAGAGGAGACCCAGTACTTC